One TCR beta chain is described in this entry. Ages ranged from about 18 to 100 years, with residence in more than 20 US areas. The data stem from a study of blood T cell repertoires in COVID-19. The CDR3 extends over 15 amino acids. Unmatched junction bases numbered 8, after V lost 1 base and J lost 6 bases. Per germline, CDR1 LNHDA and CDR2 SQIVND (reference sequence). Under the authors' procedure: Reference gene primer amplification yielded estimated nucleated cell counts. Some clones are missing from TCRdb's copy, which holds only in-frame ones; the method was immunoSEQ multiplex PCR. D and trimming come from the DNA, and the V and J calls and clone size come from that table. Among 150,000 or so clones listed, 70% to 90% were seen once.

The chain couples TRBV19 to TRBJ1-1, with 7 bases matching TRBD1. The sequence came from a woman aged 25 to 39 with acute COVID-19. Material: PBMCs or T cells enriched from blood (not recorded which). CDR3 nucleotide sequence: TGTGCCAGTAGTATAGGAGTAGGGGGCCTGGCTGAAGCTTTCTTT. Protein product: CASSIGVGGLAEAFF.